Listed here is a single T cell receptor (beta chain). As yet, its antigen is unknown. This record comes from a study of cytomegalovirus exposure and HLA in healthy donors. Findings and caveats of the study: In an earlier analysis, productive rearrangement rates for most beta V segments clustered near 87% or 30%. Among TCR beta chains, those listed as cytomegalovirus-associated numbered over 150.

PCR primers comprised 60 Vbeta and 13 Jbeta primers. The repertoire was sequenced with immunoSEQ multiplex PCR; TCRdb's copy has only in-frame clones and lacks some. The sample carries 100,000 to 150,000 clones, roughly three quarters recorded once. This sequence originates from a young woman in good health and CMV-seronegative. Sequences were obtained from PBMCs.

CDR3 protein: CASSQDSLAGGYNEQFF. CDR3 DNA: TGCGCCAGCAGCCAAGATTCACTAGCGGGGGGCTACAATGAGCAGTTCTTC. The rearrangement joins TRBV4-1 to TRBJ2-1; 12 positions match TRBD2. CDR1 and CDR2 (germline): MGHRA, YSYEKL. Trimming cost V 0 bases and J 3 bases; bases outside gene matches: 3. The CDR3 length is 17 residues.